This TCR beta chain was identified in a study of blood T cell repertoires in COVID-19. Study in general: Some COVID-19 samples were acute and others convalescent; all came from the United States, Italy and Spain.

Clones were sequenced by immunoSEQ multiplex PCR, and TCRdb holds only the in-frame ones, with some missing. The table shows roughly 250,000 clones, with just over 90% occurring only once. Grouping used clinical history reported by participants in a survey and questionnaire. Recovery among Cohort 3 donors was established by two negative PCRs, clearance, or symptom resolution. V lost 3 bases to trimming and J lost 5 bases, with 17 bases between them. The germline CDR1 and CDR2 sequences are KGHDR and SFDVKD. The CDR3 runs 16 residues. The clonotype originates from a woman under 30 who had recovered from COVID-19. The V gene is TRBV24-1, the J gene TRBJ2-3; TRBD1 is a possible D gene (6 bases). The material sequenced was PBMCs or T cells enriched from blood (not recorded which). The CDR3 spells CATSDRLQGGIDTQYF. CDR3 nucleotides: TGTGCCACCAGTGATCGCCTACAGGGTGGAATAGATACGCAGTATTTT.